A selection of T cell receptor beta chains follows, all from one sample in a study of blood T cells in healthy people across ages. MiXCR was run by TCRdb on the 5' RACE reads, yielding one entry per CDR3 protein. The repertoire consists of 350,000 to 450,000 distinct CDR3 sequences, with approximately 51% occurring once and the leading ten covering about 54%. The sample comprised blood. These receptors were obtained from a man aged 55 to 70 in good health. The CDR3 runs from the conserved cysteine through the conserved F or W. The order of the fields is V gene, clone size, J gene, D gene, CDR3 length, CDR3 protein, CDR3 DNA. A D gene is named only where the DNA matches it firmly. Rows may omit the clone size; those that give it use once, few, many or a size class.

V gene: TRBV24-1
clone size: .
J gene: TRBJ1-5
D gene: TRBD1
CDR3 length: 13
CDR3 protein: CATSRQGNQPQHF
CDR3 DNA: TGTGCCACCAGCCGACAGGGGAATCAGCCCCAGCATTTT

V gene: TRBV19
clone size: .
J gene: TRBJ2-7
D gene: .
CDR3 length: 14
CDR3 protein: CASSIDLGSYEQYF
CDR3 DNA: TGTGCCAGTAGTATAGATCTCGGCAGCTACGAGCAGTACTTC

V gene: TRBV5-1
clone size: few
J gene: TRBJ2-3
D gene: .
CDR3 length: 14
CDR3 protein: CASSRRAVTDTQYF
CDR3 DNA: TGCGCCAGCAGCCGTCGAGCGGTCACAGATACGCAGTATTTT

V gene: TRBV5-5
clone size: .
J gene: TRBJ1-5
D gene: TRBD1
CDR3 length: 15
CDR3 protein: CASSAQGDSNQPQHF
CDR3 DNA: TGTGCCAGCAGCGCGCAGGGGGATAGCAATCAGCCCCAGCATTTT

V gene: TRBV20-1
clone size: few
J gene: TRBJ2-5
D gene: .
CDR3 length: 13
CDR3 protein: CSACPDNSETQYF
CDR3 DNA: TGCAGTGCCTGCCCAGACAATTCCGAGACCCAGTACTTC

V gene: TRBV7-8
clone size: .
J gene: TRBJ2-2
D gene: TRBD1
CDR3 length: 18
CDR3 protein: CASSLDRTGAANTGELFF
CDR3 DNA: TGTGCCAGCAGCTTAGATAGGACAGGGGCCGCAAACACCGGGGAGCTGTTTTTT

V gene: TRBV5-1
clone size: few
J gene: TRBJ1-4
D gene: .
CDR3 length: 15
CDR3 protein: CASSHTGTREEKLFF
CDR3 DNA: TGCGCCAGCAGCCATACAGGGACTCGGGAGGAAAAACTGTTTTTT

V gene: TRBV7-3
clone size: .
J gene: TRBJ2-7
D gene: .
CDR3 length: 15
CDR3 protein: CASSLDGGAMDEQYF
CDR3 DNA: TGTGCCAGCAGCTTAGACGGGGGCGCGATGGACGAGCAGTACTTC

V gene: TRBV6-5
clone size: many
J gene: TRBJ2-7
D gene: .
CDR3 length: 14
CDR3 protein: CASKKATRVGEQYF
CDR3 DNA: TGTGCCAGCAAAAAAGCCACGAGGGTGGGGGAGCAGTACTTC

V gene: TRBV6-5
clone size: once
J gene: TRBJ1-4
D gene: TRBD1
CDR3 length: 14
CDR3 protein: CASRLTGANEKLFF
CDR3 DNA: TGTGCCAGCAGACTAACAGGGGCTAATGAAAAACTGTTTTTT

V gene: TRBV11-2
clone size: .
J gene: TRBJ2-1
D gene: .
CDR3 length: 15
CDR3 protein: CAGSFWENSYNEQFF
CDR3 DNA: TGTGCCGGCAGCTTCTGGGAGAACTCCTACAATGAGCAGTTCTTC

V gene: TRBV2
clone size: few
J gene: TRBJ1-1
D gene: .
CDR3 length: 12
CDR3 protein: CAAGTLEGRPFF
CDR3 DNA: TGTGCGGCGGGTACATTGGAGGGAAGGCCTTTCTTT

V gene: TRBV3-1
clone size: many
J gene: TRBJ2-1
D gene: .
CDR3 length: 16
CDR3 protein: CASSQDRRGGPNEQFF
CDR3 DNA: TGTGCCAGCAGCCAAGATCGGAGGGGAGGACCTAATGAGCAGTTCTTC

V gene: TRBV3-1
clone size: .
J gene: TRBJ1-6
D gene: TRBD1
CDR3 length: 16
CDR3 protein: CASSRHRGQNNSPLHF
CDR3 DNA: TGTGCCAGCAGCCGCCACAGGGGACAGAATAATTCACCCCTCCACTTT

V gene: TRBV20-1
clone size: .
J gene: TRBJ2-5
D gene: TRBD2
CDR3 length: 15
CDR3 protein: CSAIWTSGGSETQYF
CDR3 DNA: TGCAGTGCTATATGGACTAGCGGGGGTTCAGAGACCCAGTACTTC

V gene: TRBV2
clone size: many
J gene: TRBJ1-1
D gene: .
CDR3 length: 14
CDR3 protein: CASSEGGRFTEAFF
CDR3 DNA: TGTGCCAGCAGTGAGGGAGGGAGGTTCACTGAAGCTTTCTTT

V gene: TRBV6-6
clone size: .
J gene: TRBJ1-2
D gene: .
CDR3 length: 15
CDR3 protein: CASSLGSPLRDGYTF
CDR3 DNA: TGTGCCAGCAGCCTGGGCAGCCCCCTTCGGGATGGCTACACCTTC

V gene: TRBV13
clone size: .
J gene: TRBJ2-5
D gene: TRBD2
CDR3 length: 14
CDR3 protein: CASSKASGSETQYF
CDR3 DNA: TGTGCCAGCAGCAAAGCTAGCGGGTCGGAGACCCAGTACTTC

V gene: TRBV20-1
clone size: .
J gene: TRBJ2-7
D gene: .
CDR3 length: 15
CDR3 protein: CSARDEAGSSFEQYF
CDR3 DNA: TGCAGTGCTAGAGATGAGGCAGGGAGCTCCTTCGAGCAATACTTC

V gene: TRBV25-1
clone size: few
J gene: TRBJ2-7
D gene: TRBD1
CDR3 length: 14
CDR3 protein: CASSGTGGRREQYF
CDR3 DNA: TGTGCCAGCAGCGGTACAGGGGGACGCCGCGAGCAGTACTTC

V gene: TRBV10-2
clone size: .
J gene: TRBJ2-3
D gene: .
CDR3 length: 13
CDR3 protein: CASKRGSTDTQYF
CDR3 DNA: TGCGCCAGCAAACGGGGGAGCACAGATACGCAGTATTTT

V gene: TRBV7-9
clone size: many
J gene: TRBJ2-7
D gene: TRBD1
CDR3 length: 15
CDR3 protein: CASRGDRLFYYEQYF
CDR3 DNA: TGTGCCAGCCGAGGGGACAGGCTTTTTTACTACGAGCAGTACTTC

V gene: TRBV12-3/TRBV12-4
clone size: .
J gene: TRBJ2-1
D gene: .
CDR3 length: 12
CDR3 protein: CASRATDNEQFF
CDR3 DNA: TGTGCCAGCAGGGCTACCGACAATGAGCAGTTCTTC